The entry below describes one TCR beta chain. Profiling relied on immunoSEQ multiplex PCR, and the TCRdb table lists in-frame clones only, not all of them. The sample holds over 150,000 clones; roughly 95% are singletons and the top ten take 0.85% to 1.3%. These data belong to a study of control samples from healthy donors and cancer patients. This TCR derives from a woman aged 25 to 39 in good health. The sequenced sample was blood.

CDR3 in DNA: TGTGCCAGCAGCTTAGTTCTAGCGGGAGTGTCCCGGGAGCTGTTTTTT. Translated, it gives CASSLVLAGVSRELFF. The V gene is TRBV11-3, the J gene TRBJ2-2, with 10 nucleotides matching TRBD2. This CDR3 comprises 16 residues. V lost 1 base and J lost 9; bases outside the gene matches: 8. The germline CDR1 and CDR2 sequences are SGHNT and YENEEA.